These T cell receptor beta chains were read from a single sample in a study of cytomegalovirus exposure and HLA in healthy donors. Generated by immunoSEQ multiplex PCR, the TCRdb table keeps only in-frame clones and is missing some. The sample records about 140,000 clones, roughly 80% being singletons. The sequenced sample was PBMCs. Receptors were obtained from a male donor in good health and CMV-seronegative. Both conserved end residues are part of each CDR3. Each record gives: CDR3 DNA, CDR3 protein, D gene, J gene, V gene, clone size. D genes are given only for firm matches. Only some rows state a clone size, as once, few, many or a class for expanded clones.

cdr3_nt: TGTGCCAGCAGCCCACAGGGGGCACAGAACACTGAAGCTTTCTTT
cdr3_aa: CASSPQGAQNTEAFF
d_call: TRBD1
j_call: TRBJ1-1
v_call: TRBV4-2
clone_size: -

cdr3_nt: TGCGCCAGCAGCCGCGTCGGGATTGGGTCTTACGAGCAGTACTTC
cdr3_aa: CASSRVGIGSYEQYF
d_call: -
j_call: TRBJ2-7
v_call: TRBV5-1
clone_size: -

cdr3_nt: TGTGCCAGCAGTTACCCTAGTGGCGAGCAGTACTTC
cdr3_aa: CASSYPSGEQYF
d_call: -
j_call: TRBJ2-7
v_call: TRBV6-6
clone_size: -

cdr3_nt: TGTGCCAGCAGCCAGGGGGGTGGGTTGGGAAATCAGCCCCAGCATTTT
cdr3_aa: CASSQGGGLGNQPQHF
d_call: TRBD1
j_call: TRBJ1-5
v_call: TRBV7-2
clone_size: once

cdr3_nt: TGTGCCTGGACCCAACCGGGACAGGGAGACACCATATATTTT
cdr3_aa: CAWTQPGQGDTIYF
d_call: TRBD1
j_call: TRBJ1-3
v_call: TRBV30
clone_size: -

cdr3_nt: TGCGCCAGCACCCTGGGGACAGGGCCTAACTATGGCTACACCTTC
cdr3_aa: CASTLGTGPNYGYTF
d_call: TRBD1
j_call: TRBJ1-2
v_call: TRBV4-1
clone_size: -

cdr3_nt: TGCGCCAGCAGCGTCCGACTAGCGGGAGAACCCGGGGAGCTGTTTTTT
cdr3_aa: CASSVRLAGEPGELFF
d_call: TRBD2
j_call: TRBJ2-2
v_call: TRBV4-1
clone_size: -

cdr3_nt: TGTGCCAGTAGTATACACAGGAATGAAAAACTGTTTTTT
cdr3_aa: CASSIHRNEKLFF
d_call: -
j_call: TRBJ1-4
v_call: TRBV19
clone_size: -

cdr3_nt: TGTGCCAGCAGCCCAACCCCCGGCGGGAGGGCCGCGCAGTTCTTC
cdr3_aa: CASSPTPGGRAAQFF
d_call: TRBD2
j_call: TRBJ2-1
v_call: TRBV7-3
clone_size: -

cdr3_nt: TGTGCCAGTAGTACCCGACAGGGGGTAAACAATGAGCAGTTCTTC
cdr3_aa: CASSTRQGVNNEQFF
d_call: TRBD1
j_call: TRBJ2-1
v_call: TRBV19
clone_size: -

cdr3_nt: TGTGCCAGCAGTTTATCCTGGCTAGCGGGGGTGAATGCCAGGCACGAGCAGTACTTC
cdr3_aa: CASSLSWLAGVNARHEQYF
d_call: TRBD2
j_call: TRBJ2-7
v_call: TRBV27
clone_size: -

cdr3_nt: TGTGCCTGGAGTGGGGGGGGGAGGCAGCCCCAGCATTTT
cdr3_aa: CAWSGGGRQPQHF
d_call: -
j_call: TRBJ1-5
v_call: TRBV30
clone_size: -

cdr3_nt: TGTGCCAGCAGCTTGGCCTCTGGGGGGTCGACGGCTGGCTACACCTTC
cdr3_aa: CASSLASGGSTAGYTF
d_call: -
j_call: TRBJ1-2
v_call: TRBV5-8
clone_size: once

cdr3_nt: TGTGCCAGCAGCCCCGGGACAAACATATACGAGCAGTACTTC
cdr3_aa: CASSPGTNIYEQYF
d_call: -
j_call: TRBJ2-7
v_call: TRBV11-2
clone_size: -

cdr3_nt: TGTGCCAGCAGCCTAGACTTATCCTACAATGAGCAGTTCTTC
cdr3_aa: CASSLDLSYNEQFF
d_call: -
j_call: TRBJ2-1
v_call: TRBV28
clone_size: -

cdr3_nt: TGCGCCAGCGAAGGACAGGGGACGGAGACCCAGTACTTC
cdr3_aa: CASEGQGTETQYF
d_call: TRBD1
j_call: TRBJ2-5
v_call: TRBV10-1
clone_size: -

cdr3_nt: TGTGCCAGCAGCTTACTAAGGGGACAGGGGGCTTCCGGGGAGCTGTTTTTT
cdr3_aa: CASSLLRGQGASGELFF
d_call: TRBD1
j_call: TRBJ2-2
v_call: TRBV7-8
clone_size: -

cdr3_nt: TGTGCCAGCAGCTCCTCGACAGGGACCGGAGGAAACACCATATATTTT
cdr3_aa: CASSSSTGTGGNTIYF
d_call: TRBD1
j_call: TRBJ1-3
v_call: TRBV7-6
clone_size: -